What follows is one TCR beta chain and its context. The ends lost 3 bases at V and 2 bases at J; junction bases unmatched: 5. Germline assignment: CDR1 LNHDA and CDR2 SQIVND (reference sequence). The CDR3 totals 15 residues. This sample is drawn from a study of blood T cell repertoires in COVID-19. Study-level background: Sites across the United States, Italy and Spain contributed samples from acute and convalescent COVID-19.

The protocol was immunoSEQ multiplex PCR, while the TCRdb copy is restricted to in-frame clones and leaves out a portion. This sample has about 60,000 clones; roughly 87% occur once, and the top ten carry 10%. The sequence came from a human donor with acute or convalescent COVID-19. The donor label of this sample is uncertain. Source material: peripheral blood. This chain uses TRBV19 with TRBJ2-7; 9 bases match TRBD1. This chain's CDR3 is CASSIVGDRAYEQYV. In DNA form, the CDR3 reads TGTGCCAGTAGTATTGTGGGGGACAGGGCCTACGAGCAGTACGTC.